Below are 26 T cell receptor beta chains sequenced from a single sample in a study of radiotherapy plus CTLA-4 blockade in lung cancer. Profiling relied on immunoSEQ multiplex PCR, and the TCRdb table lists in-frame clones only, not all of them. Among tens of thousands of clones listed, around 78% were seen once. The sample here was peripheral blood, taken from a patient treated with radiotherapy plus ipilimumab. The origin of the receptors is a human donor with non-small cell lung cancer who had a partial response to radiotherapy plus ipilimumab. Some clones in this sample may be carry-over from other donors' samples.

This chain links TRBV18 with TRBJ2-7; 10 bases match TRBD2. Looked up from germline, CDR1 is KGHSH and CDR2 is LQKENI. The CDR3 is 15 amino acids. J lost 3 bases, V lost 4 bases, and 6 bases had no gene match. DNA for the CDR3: TGTGCCAGCTCACTGTTAGCGGGAGGAAGCTACGAGCAGTACTTC. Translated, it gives CASSLLAGGSYEQYF.

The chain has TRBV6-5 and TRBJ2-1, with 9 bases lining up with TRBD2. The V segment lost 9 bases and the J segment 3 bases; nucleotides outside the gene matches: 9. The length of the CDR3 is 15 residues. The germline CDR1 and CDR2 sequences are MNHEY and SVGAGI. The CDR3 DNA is TGTGCCAGTAGGGTAGCGGGGGCTCACTACAATGAGCAGTTCTTC. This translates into CASRVAGAHYNEQFF.

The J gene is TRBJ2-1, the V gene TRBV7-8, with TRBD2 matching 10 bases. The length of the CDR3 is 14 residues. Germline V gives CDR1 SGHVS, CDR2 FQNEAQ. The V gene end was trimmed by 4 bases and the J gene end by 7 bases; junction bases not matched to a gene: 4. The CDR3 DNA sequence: TGTGCCAGCAGCTCAGCGGGGGGGCTTAATGAGCAGTTCTTC. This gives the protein CASSSAGGLNEQFF.

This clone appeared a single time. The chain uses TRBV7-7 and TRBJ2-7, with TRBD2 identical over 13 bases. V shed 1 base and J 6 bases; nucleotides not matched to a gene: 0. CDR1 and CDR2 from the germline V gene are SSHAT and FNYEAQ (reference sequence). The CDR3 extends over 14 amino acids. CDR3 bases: TGTGCCAGCAGCTTAGGGACTAGCGGGAGCGAGCAGTACTTC. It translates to CASSLGTSGSEQYF.

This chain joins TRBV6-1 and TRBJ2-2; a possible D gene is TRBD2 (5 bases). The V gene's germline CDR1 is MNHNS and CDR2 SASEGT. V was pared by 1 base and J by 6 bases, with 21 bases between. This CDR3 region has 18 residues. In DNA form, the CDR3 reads TGTGCCAGCAGTGAAGATCCCCCAGGACTGTTTAAGGCCGGGGAGCTGTTTTTT. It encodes CASSEDPPGLFKAGELFF.

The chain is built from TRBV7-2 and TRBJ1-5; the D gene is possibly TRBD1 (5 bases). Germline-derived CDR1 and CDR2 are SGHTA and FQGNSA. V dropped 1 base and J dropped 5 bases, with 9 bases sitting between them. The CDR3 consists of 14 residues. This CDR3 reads CASSLGGLDQPQHF. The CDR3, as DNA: TGTGCCAGCAGCTTAGGGGGCTTGGATCAGCCCCAGCATTTT.

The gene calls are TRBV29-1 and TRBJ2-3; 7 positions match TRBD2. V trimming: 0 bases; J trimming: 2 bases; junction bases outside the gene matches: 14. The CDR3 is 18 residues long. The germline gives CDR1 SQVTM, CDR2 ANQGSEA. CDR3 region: CSVEDPAPDGGTTDTQYF. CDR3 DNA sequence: TGCAGCGTTGAAGATCCCGCTCCTGACGGGGGGACCACAGATACGCAGTATTTT.

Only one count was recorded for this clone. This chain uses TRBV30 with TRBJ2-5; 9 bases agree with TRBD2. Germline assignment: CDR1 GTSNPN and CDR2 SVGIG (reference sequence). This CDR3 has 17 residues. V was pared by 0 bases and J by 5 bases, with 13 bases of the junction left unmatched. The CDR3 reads CAWSVKGSGGTKETQYF. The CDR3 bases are TGTGCCTGGAGTGTAAAGGGGAGCGGGGGGACTAAGGAGACCCAGTACTTC. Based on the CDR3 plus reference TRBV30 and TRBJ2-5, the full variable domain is SQTIHQWPATLVQPVGSPLSLECTVEGTSNPNLYWYRQAAGRGLQLLFYSVGIGQISSEVPQNLSASRPQDRQFILSSKKLLLSDSGFYLCAWSVKGSGGTKETQYFGPGTRLLVL.

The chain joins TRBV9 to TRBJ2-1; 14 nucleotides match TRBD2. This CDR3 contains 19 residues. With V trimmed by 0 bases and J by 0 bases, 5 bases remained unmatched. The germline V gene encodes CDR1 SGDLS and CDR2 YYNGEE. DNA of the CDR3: TGTGCCAGCAGCGTAGAGAGACTAGCGGGGGGGAGCTCCTACAATGAGCAGTTCTTC. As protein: CASSVERLAGGSSYNEQFF.

CDR3 protein: CASTDPRGPSLGAFF. CDR3 coding DNA: TGTGCCAGTACCGACCCCAGGGGTCCATCCCTCGGGGCTTTCTTT. V is TRBV19 and J is TRBJ1-1; a weak D match, TRBD1 (6 bases). V lost 7 bases and J lost 11, with 26 bases in between. The CDR3 loop spans 15 amino acids. CDR1 is LNHDA, CDR2 SQIVND, per germline (reference sequence). Full variable domain (rest looked up from reference TRBV19 and TRBJ1-1): DGGITQSPKYLFRKEGQNVTLSCEQNLNHDAMYWYRQDPGQGLRLIYYSQIVNDFQKGDIAEGYSVSREKKESFPLTVTSAQKNPTAFYLCASTDPRGPSLGAFFGQGTRLTVV.

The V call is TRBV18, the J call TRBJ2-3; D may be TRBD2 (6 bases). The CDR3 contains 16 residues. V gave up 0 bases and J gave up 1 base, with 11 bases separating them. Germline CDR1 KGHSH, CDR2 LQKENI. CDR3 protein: CASSPPLGGRTDTQYF. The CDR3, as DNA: TGTGCCAGCTCACCACCCTTGGGGGGTCGCACAGATACGCAGTATTTT.

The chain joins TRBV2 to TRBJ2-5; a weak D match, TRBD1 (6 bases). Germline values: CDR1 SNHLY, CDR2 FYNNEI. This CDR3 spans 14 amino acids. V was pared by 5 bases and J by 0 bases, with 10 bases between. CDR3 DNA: TGTGCCAGCAGTCAAAGGACAGACCAAGAGACCCAGTACTTC. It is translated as CASSQRTDQETQYF.

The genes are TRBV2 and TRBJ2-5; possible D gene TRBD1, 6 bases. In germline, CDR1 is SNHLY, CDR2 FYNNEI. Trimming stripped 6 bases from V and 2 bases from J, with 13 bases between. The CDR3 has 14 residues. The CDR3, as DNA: TGTGCCAGCAGATCATCGACAGGACAAGAGACCCAGTACTTC. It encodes CASRSSTGQETQYF. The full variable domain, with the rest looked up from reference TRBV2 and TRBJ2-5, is EPEVTQTPSHQVTQMGQEVILRCVPISNHLYFYWYRQILGQKVEFLVSFYNNEISEKSEIFDDQFSVERPDGSNFTLKIRSTKLEDSAMYFCASRSSTGQETQYFGPGTRLLVL.

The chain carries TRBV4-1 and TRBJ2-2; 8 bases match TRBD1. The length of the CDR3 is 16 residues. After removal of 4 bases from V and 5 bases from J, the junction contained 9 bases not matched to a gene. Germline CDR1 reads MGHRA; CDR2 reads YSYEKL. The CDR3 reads CASSPGQGRITGELFF. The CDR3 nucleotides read TGCGCCAGCAGCCCTGGACAGGGTAGGATTACCGGGGAGCTGTTTTTT.

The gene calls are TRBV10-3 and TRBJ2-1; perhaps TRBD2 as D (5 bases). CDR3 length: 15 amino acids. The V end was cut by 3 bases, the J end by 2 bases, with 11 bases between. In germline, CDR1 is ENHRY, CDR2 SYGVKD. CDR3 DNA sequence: TGTGCCATCAGTGACAACGGGGAGACCTACAATGAGCAGTTCTTC. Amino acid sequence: CAISDNGETYNEQFF.

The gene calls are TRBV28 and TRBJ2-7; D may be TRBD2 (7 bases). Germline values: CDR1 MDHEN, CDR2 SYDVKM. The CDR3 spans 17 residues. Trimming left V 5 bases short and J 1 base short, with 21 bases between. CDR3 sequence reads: CASSPGGWAGASYEQYF. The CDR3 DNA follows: TGTGCCAGCAGTCCCGGTGGATGGGCGGGGGCTTCCTACGAGCAGTACTTC.

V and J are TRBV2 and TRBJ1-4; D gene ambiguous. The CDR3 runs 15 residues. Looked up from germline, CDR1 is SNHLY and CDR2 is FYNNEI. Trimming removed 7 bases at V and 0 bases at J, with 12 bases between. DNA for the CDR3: TGTGCCAGCAACGAAGTCCAGACAACTAATGAAAAACTGTTTTTT. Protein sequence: CASNEVQTTNEKLFF.

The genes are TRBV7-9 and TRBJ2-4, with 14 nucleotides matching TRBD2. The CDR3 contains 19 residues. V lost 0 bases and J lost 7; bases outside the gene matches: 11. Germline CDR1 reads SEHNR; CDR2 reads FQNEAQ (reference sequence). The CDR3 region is CASSLAGGLAGDKRNIQYF. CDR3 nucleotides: TGTGCCAGCAGCTTAGCGGGGGGACTAGCGGGAGATAAAAGGAACATTCAGTACTTC.

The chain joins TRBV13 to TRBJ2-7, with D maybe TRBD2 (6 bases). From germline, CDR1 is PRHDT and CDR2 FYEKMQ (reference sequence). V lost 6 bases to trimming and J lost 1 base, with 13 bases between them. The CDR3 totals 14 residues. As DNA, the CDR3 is TGTGCCAGCAGAATCAATAGCGGTTCCTACGAGCAGTACTTC. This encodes CASRINSGSYEQYF.

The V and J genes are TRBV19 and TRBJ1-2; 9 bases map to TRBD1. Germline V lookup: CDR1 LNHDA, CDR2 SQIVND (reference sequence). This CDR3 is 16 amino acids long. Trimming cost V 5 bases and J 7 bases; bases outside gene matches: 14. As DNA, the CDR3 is TGTGCCAGTAGTCCCAGCCAACGGACAGGGGAACGTGGCTACACCTTC. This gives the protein CASSPSQRTGERGYTF.

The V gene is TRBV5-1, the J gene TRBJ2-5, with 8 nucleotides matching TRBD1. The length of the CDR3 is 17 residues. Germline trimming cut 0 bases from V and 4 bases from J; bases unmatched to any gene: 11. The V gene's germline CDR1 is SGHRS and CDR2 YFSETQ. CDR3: CASSLGPTGVRGETQYF. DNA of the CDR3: TGCGCCAGCAGCTTGGGACCGACAGGGGTAAGAGGAGAGACCCAGTACTTC.

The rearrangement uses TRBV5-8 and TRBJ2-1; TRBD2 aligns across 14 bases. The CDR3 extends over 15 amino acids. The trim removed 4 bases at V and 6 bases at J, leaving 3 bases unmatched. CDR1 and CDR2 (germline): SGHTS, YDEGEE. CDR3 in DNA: TGTGCCAGCAGCCGGACTAGCGGGGGGAGCAATGAGCAGTTCTTC. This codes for CASSRTSGGSNEQFF. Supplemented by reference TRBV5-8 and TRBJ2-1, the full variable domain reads EAGVTQSPTHLIKTRGQQATLRCSPISGHTSVYWYQQALGLGLQFLLWYDEGEERNRGNFPPRFSGRQFPNYSSELNVNALELEDSALYLCASSRTSGGSNEQFFGPGTRLTVL.

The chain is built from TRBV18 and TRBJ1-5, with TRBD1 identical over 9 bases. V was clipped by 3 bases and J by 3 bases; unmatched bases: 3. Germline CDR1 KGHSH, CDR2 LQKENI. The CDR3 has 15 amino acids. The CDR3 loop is CASSPGTGNNQPQHF. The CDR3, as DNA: TGTGCCAGCTCACCCGGGACAGGGAACAATCAGCCCCAGCATTTT.

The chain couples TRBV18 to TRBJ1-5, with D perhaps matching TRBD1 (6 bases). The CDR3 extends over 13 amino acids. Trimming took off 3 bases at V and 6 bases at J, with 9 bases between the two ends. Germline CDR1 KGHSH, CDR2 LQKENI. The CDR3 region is CASSPEGGQPQHF. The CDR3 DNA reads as TGTGCCAGCTCACCGGAAGGGGGTCAGCCCCAGCATTTT. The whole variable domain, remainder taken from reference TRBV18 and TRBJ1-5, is NAGVMQNPRHLVRRRGQEARLRCSPMKGHSHVYWYRQLPEEGLKFMVYLQKENIIDESGMPKERFSAEFPKEGPSILRIQQVVRGDSAAYFCASSPEGGQPQHFGDGTRLSIL.

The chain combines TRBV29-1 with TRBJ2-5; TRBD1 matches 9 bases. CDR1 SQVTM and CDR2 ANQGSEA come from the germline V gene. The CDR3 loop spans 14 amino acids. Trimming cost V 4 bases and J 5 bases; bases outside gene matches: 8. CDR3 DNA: TGCAGCGTTGGGGGGGACAGGGTAGTGGAGACCCAGTACTTC. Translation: CSVGGDRVVETQYF.

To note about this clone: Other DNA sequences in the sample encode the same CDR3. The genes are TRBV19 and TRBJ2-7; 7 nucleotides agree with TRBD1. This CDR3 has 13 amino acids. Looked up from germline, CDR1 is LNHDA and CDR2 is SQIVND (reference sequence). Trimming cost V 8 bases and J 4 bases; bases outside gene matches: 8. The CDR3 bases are TGTGCCAGTTCTAGGGACAGAGAATACGAGCAGTACTTC. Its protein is CASSRDREYEQYF.